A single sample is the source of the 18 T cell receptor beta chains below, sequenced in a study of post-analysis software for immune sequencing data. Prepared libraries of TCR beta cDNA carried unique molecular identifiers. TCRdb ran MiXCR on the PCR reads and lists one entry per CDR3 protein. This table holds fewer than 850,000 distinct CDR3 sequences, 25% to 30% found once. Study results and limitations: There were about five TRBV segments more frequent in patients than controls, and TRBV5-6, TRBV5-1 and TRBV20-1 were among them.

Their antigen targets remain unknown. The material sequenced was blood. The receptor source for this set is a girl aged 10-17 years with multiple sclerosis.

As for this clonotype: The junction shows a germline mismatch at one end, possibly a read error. The CDR3 sequence: CGVEDGNAGYTF. DNA for the CDR3: TGCGGCGTTGAAGATGGGAATGCGGGCTACACCTTC. This chain connects TRBV29-1 to TRBJ1-2; no definite D call. Germline-derived CDR1 and CDR2 are SQVTM and ANQGSEA. This CDR3 spans 12 amino acids.

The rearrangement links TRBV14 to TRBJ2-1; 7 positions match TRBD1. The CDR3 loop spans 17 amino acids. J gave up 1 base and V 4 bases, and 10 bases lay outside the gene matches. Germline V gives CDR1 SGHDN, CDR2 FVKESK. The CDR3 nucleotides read TGTGCCAGCAGCCCAACACAGGGGTCAGGGTCCTACAATGAGCAGTTCTTC. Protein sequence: CASSPTQGSGSYNEQFF.

This CDR3 is CATSRQGWGYTF. For the CDR3, the DNA is TGTGCCACCAGCAGACAGGGTTGGGGCTACACCTTC. This chain links TRBV15 with TRBJ1-2; tentative D call: TRBD1 (5 bases). The CDR3 is 12 residues long. Trimming left V 2 bases short and J 8 bases short, with 9 bases between. Germline CDR1 and CDR2: LNHNV and YYDKDF (reference sequence).

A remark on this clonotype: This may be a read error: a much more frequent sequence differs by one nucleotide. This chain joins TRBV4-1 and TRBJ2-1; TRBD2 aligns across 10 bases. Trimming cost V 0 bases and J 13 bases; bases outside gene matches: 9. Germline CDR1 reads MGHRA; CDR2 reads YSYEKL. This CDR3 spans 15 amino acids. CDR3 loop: CASSQEPSGRETQFF. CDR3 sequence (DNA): TGCGCCAGCAGCCAAGAACCTAGCGGGAGAGAGACCCAGTTCTTC.

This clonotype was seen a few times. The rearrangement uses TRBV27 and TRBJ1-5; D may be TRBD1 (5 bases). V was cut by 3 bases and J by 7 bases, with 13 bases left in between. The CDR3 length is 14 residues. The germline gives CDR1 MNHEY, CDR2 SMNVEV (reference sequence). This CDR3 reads CASSFGRWGQPQHF. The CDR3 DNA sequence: TGTGCCAGCAGTTTCGGGCGATGGGGGCAGCCCCAGCATTTT.

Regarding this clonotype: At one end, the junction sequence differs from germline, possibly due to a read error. In DNA, the CDR3 is TGTGCCAACAGCTTAGCGGGGCCCCCCCTACTAGCGGGAGGGACATTCTATACGCAGTATTTT. This encodes CANSLAGPPLLAGGTFYTQYF. This chain connects TRBV7-2 to TRBJ2-3; 13 bases fit TRBD2. Per the germline V gene, CDR1 is SGHTA and CDR2 is FQGNSA. The length of the CDR3 is 21 residues.

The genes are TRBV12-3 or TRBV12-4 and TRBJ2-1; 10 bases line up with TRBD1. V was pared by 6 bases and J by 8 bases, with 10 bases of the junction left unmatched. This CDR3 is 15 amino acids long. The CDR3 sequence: CASRQGQGGWDEQFF. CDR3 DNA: TGTGCCAGCAGACAAGGACAGGGGGGTTGGGATGAGCAGTTCTTC.

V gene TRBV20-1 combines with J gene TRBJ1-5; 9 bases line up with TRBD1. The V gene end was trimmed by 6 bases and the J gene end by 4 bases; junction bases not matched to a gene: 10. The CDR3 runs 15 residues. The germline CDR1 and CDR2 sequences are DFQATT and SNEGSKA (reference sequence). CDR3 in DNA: TGCAGTGCAAAAAAACGGGGACAGGGAAATCAGCCCCAGCATTTT. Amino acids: CSAKKRGQGNQPQHF.

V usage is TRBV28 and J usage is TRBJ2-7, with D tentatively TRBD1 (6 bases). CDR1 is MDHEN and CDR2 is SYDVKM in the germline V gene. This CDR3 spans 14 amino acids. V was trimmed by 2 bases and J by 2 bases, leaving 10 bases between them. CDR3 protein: CASSLGTSTYEQYF. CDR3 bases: TGTGCCAGCAGTTTAGGGACATCTACCTACGAGCAGTACTTC.

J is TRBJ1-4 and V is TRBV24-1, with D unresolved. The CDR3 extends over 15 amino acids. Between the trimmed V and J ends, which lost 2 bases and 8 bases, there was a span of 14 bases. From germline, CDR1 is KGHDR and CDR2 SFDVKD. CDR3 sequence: CATSDYAGSGEKLFF. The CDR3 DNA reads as TGTGCCACCAGTGATTATGCAGGATCTGGAGAAAAACTGTTTTTT.

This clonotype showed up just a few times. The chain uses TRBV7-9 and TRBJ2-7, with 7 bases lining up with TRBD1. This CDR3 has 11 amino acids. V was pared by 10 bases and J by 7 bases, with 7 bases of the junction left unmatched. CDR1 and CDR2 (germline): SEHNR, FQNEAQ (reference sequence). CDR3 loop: CATSQGDEQYF. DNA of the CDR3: TGTGCCACCTCTCAGGGGGATGAGCAGTACTTC.

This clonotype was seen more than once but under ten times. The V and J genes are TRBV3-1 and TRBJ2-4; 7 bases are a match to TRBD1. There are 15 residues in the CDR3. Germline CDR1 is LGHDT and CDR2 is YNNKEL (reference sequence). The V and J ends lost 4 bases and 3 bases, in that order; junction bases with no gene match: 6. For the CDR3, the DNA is TGTGCCAGCAGCCCCCCGCAGGGGGACAAAAACATTCAGTACTTC. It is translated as CASSPPQGDKNIQYF.

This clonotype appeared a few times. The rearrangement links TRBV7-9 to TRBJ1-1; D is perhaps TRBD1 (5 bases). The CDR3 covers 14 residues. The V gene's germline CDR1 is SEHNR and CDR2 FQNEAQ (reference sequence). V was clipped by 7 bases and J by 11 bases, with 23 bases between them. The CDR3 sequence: CASTFGSGAGVAFF. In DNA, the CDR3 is TGTGCCAGCACATTCGGGTCCGGGGCAGGAGTTGCTTTCTTT.

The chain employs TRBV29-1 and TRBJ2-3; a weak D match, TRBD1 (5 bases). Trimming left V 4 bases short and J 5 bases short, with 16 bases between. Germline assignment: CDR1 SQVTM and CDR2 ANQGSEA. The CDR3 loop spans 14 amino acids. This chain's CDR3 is CSVGFGHGGDTQYF. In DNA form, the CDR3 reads TGCAGCGTTGGGTTTGGACATGGTGGAGATACGCAGTATTTT.

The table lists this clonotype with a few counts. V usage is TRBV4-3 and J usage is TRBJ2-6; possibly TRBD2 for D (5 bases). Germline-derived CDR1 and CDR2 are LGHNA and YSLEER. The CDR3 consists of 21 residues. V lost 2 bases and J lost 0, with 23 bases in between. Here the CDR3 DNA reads TGCGCCAGCAGCCAATCAATCACGGATGAGGGAAGAAGCTCTGGGGCCAACGTCCTGACTTTC. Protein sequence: CASSQSITDEGRSSGANVLTF.

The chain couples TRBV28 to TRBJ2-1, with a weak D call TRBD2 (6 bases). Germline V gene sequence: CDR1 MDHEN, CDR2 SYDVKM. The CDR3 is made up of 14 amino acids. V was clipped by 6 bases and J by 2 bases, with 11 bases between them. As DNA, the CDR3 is TGTGCCAGCAGGCCTCGGGGGACCTACAATGAGCAGTTCTTC. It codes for CASRPRGTYNEQFF.

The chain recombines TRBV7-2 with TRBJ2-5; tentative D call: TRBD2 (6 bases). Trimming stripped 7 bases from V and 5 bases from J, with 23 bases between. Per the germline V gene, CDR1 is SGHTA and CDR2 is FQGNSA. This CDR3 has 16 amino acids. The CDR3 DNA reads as TGTGCCAGCAACTCAGGGTTCGGCGGGGATCCGGAGACCCAGTACTTC. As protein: CASNSGFGGDPETQYF.

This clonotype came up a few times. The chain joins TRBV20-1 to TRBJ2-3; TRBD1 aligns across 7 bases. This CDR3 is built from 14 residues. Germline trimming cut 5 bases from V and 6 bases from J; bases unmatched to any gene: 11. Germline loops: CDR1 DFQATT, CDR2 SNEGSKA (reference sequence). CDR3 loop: CSAAGDSTVDTQYF. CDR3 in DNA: TGCAGTGCTGCAGGGGACAGCACAGTGGATACGCAGTATTTT.